The T cell receptor beta chain described here comes from a study of T cell repertoires in cytomegalovirus infection. Study results and limitations: Dominant in the ex vivo response were TCR beta clonotypes restricted by HLA-C and specific for CMV.

TCRdb independently ran MiXCR on the reads; one entry per CDR3 protein. The sample shows some 150,000 distinct CDR3 sequences, about a quarter of them seen only once. The ends lost 6 bases at V and 2 bases at J; junction bases unmatched: 10. Germline assignment: CDR1 LNHDA and CDR2 SQIVND (reference sequence). The length of the CDR3 is 16 residues. About this clonotype itself: Its antigen remains unidentified.

The clonotype originates from a human donor in good health (CMV status not recorded). Some clones in this sample may be carry-over from other donors' samples. The chain uses TRBV19 and TRBJ1-5; 7 positions match TRBD1. The sample comprised PBMCs. CDR3 nucleotides: TGTGCCAGTAGGAACAGGGGCCAGGGGGGCAATCAGCCCCAGCATTTT. Translation: CASRNRGQGGNQPQHF.